A selection of T cell receptor beta chains follows, all from one sample in a study of T cells expressing NK-cell markers. TCRdb re-called the 5' RACE reads and gives one entry per CDR3 protein, without DNA. The table lists 160,000 or so distinct CDR3 sequences. Input material: blood T cells: a sorted CD56 or NKG2C T cell subset, CD4+ or CD8+ T cells, or bulk PBMC T cells (not recorded which). These receptors were obtained from a woman aged 18 to 75 in good health. Both conserved end residues are part of each CDR3. Each record gives: V gene, J gene, CDR3 length, CDR3 protein.

>TRBV7-9|TRBJ1-4|17
CASAPRGQGATNEKLFF
>TRBV18|TRBJ2-4|12
CASSFQGGIQYF
>TRBV9|TRBJ1-5|16
CASSPRGDQSNQPQHF
>TRBV6-2/TRBV6-3|TRBJ1-2|14
CASSYNRDGLSYTF
>TRBV20-1|TRBJ1-1|12
CSAPRADTEAFF
>TRBV7-8|TRBJ2-3|13
CASRPGGSDTQYF
>TRBV29-1|TRBJ1-2|11
CSVVRNYGYTF
>TRBV5-1|TRBJ2-3|15
CASSLAQGLFDTQYF
>TRBV12-3/TRBV12-4|TRBJ1-2|15
CASIPDPGGSYGYTF
>TRBV3-1|TRBJ2-7|16
CASSQDLTTSTYEQYF
>TRBV18|TRBJ2-7|15
CASSPGQGGPYEQYF
>TRBV7-8|TRBJ2-1|17
CASSRRGASGTYNEQFF
>TRBV5-5|TRBJ2-1|15
CASSLSSGEYNEQFF
>TRBV12-3/TRBV12-4|TRBJ2-4|15
CASSLTGMAKNIQYF
>TRBV7-9|TRBJ2-1|15
CASPPGQGGIVRQFF
>TRBV9|TRBJ1-2|14
CASSVALGEHGYTF
>TRBV7-6|TRBJ2-5|14
CASSYSGGVETQYF
>TRBV12-3/TRBV12-4|TRBJ2-7|13
CASGSYRDYEQYF
>TRBV12-3/TRBV12-4|TRBJ2-5|14
CASSLGLGLETQYF
>TRBV5-5|TRBJ2-4|15
CASSIFTGQGNIQYF
>TRBV29-1|TRBJ1-2|14
CSVERAGTPYGYTF
>TRBV7-3|TRBJ1-6|14
CASSRDITGSPLHF
>TRBV7-4|TRBJ1-2|16
CASSTHGQGYGYGYTF
>TRBV19|TRBJ1-1|14
CASSFSRGVTEAFF
>TRBV6-1|TRBJ1-1|16
CASSRGAGILNTEAFF
>TRBV12-3/TRBV12-4|TRBJ2-4|15
CASSLGSPAKNIQYF
>TRBV12-3/TRBV12-4|TRBJ1-5|15
CASSPDRGIGQPQHF
>TRBV12-3/TRBV12-4|TRBJ2-7|14
CASSFGTTTYEQYF
>TRBV5-1|TRBJ2-1|15
CASSLDRGSYNEQFF
>TRBV14|TRBJ2-3|14
CASSWTSGSHTQYF
>TRBV2|TRBJ2-2|15
CASSVGPGNTGELFF
>TRBV20-1|TRBJ2-7|13
CSARVQGFWEQYF
>TRBV4-1|TRBJ1-1|13
CASSQEAWTEAFF
>TRBV20-1|TRBJ2-7|17
CSARDGLAGTNYGEQYF
>TRBV28|TRBJ2-1|17
CASSLGAAGRSYNEQFF
>TRBV9|TRBJ2-1|14
CASSVVDSGSEQFF